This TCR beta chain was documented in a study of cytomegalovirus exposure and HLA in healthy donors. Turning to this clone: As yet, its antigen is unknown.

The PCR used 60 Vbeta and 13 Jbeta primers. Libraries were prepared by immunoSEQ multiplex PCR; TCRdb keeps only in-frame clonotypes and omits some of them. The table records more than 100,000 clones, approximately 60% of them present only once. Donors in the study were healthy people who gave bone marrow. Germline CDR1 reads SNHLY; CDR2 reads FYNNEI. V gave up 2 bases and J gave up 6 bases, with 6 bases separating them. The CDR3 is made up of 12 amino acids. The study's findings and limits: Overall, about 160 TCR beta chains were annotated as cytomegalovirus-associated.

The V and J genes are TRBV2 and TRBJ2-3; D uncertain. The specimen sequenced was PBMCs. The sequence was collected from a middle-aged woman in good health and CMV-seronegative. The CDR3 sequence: CASSENWDTQYF. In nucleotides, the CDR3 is TGTGCCAGCAGTGAAAACTGGGATACGCAGTATTTT. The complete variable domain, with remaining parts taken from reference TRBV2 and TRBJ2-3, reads EPEVTQTPSHQVTQMGQEVILRCVPISNHLYFYWYRQILGQKVEFLVSFYNNEISEKSEIFDDQFSVERPDGSNFTLKIRSTKLEDSAMYFCASSENWDTQYFGPGTRLTVL.